This T cell receptor (beta chain) was identified in a study of beta chain features in type 1 diabetes (dated by TCRdb to the late 2010s). Describing the broader study: No differences in mean age, gender distribution, total cell number or subset yield were found between patients and healthy donors. Whereas all 30 or so donors provided naive and central memory subsets, regulatory and stem cell-like memory subsets were isolated from just 8 patients and roughly eight healthy donors. A total of roughly 98,000,000 sorted cells were examined across all samples, and a strong correlation was observed between cell number per subset and RNA yield. The study compared TCRB repertoires of sorted circulating CD4+ T cell subsets between recently diagnosed type 1 diabetes patients and matched healthy donors.

This clone showed up many times. No cognate antigen has been identified for it. Within one base of it there is no much larger clone, and no base qualities were kept. A single peripheral blood draw of approximately 100 mL on average was collected from each donor into heparinised tubes. A BD FACSAria II and a panel including CD45RO, CCR7, CD25, CD127, CD95 and CD27 were used to sort naive, central memory, regulatory and stem cell-like memory CD4+ T cells. A purity above 95% was achieved for all sorted populations. PBMCs were isolated immediately by Lymphoprep density gradient centrifugation and stained directly without culture. So that batch effects would be minimized, each experiment stained and sorted samples in pairs, pairing one healthy donor with one patient. All of the isolated RNA was reverse transcribed with the High Capacity cDNA Reverse Transcription Kit, so expressed TCRB transcripts were sequenced. Deep immunoSEQ sequencing was applied to naive, central memory and regulatory T cell samples, giving an average of around 3.4 million total reads per sample. Sorted cells were lysed in RLT buffer, and RNA was extracted using DNase-treated RNeasy Micro or Mini kits according to cell number. Each cell subset was processed separately to prevent cross-contamination, with patient and healthy donor samples processed together. The immunoSEQ multiplex PCR was used to amplify TCRB sequences from cDNA, generating 87-bp fragments that spanned the CDR3 region. Sequencing of the amplicons was done on the Illumina HiSeq platform. Turning to the authors' computational methods: PCR bias was corrected computationally using synthetic template baselines, and reads within Hamming distance 2 were collapsed, with unmergeable singletons discarded. Reads were aligned against IMGT to assign V, D and J genes, CDR3 length and insertions or deletions at six rearrangement sites. Within each subset, clonotype counts were normalized to sorted cell number, and only after that were true diversity and Gini coefficients computed with the tcR R package. Repertoire sharing was quantified using the overlap coefficient calculated on TCRB nucleotide sequences. Out-of-frame TCRB sequences from naive cells were analyzed as a proxy for the pre-selection repertoire. Sourced from immuneACCESS, this table was stored by TCRdb with only in-frame sequences that have V and J called. A share of the clones is absent; for the studies checked, an unresolved V gene accounts for under half, and the remainder has no known explanation. That table is the source of V, J and clone size, and D and trimming were worked out from the DNA. This sample has roughly 230,000 clones in its table, and about 9.3% of those were observed once. Of the sample, around 0.031% is held by the ten largest clones.

Broad study findings and their caveats: Because the HLA sub-analyses included only small numbers of individuals, any influence of HLA type on TCRB rearrangement was left unresolved. The naive, central memory and regulatory TCRB repertoires appeared to resemble one another more closely among patients than among healthy donors. PCR may preferentially amplify shorter templates, but because patient and control samples were amplified and corrected together, any resulting skew would affect both groups equally. A moderate but significant shortening of TCRB CDR3 length was observed in type 1 diabetes patients in all four CD4+ subsets. At VDJ recombination sites, patients with type 1 diabetes made fewer insertions and deleted more nucleotides, a pattern implying thymic rearrangement abnormalities. Sequencing cDNA rather than genomic DNA could over-represent highly expressing activated cells, although activation and CD3 levels did not differ between groups.

The CDR3 sequence holds 13 residues, the cysteine and phenylalanine included. The entry retains the CDR3 DNA only, 39 bases that are in frame from base 1. Trimming removed 3 bases from V and 5 bases from J, leaving 13 bases between the germline ends. CDR1 and CDR2 were assigned from the germline V gene as SQVTM and ANQGSEA. Recombination linked TRBV29-1 to TRBJ2-5, with a tentative D gene TRBD2 over 5 matching bases. The sequencing input was naive CD4+ T cells from blood. Taken with the paper, the label for cell subset or site translates to: true naive CD4+ T cells. The sequence was collected from a woman between 18 and 29 years old in good health. The CDR3 corresponds to CSVELPGFETQYF. The DNA is TGCAGCGTTGAGCTTCCGGGGTTTGAGACCCAGTACTTC.